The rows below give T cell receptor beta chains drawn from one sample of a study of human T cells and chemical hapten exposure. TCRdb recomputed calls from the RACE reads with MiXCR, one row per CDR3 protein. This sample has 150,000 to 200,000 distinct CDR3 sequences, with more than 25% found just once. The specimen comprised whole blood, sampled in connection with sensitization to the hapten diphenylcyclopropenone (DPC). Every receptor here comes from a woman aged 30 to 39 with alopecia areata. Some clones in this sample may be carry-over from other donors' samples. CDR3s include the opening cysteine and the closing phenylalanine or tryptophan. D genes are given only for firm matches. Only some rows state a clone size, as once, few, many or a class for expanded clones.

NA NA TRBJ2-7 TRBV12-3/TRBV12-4 TGTGCCAGCAGTCCCCTTGGGACATCCTGGCAGTACTTC CASSPLGTSWQYF
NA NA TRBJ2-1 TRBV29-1 TGCAGCGTTTACTACCCCGGCGGTTACAATGAGCAGTTCTTC CSVYYPGGYNEQFF
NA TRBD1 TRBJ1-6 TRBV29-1 TGCAGCGTAGCCACAGGGGACTCCTATAATTCACCCCTCCACTTT CSVATGDSYNSPLHF
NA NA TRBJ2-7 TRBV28 TGTGCCAGCAGCCCCCGTTCAGCGACCTACGAGCAGTACTTC CASSPRSATYEQYF
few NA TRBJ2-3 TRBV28 TGTGCCAGCAGAGGAGTTAGTCACACAGATACGCAGTATTTT CASRGVSHTDTQYF
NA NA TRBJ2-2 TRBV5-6 TGTGCCAGCAGCTCTAGGTTTTTCTGGGAGCTGTTTTTT CASSSRFFWELFF
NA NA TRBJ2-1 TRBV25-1 TGTGCCAGCAGCTTCCGAGGGGGACACCAGTTCTTC CASSFRGGHQFF
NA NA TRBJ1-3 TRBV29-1 TGCAGCGTTGTGGGGCAGACCTCTGGAAACACCATATATTTT CSVVGQTSGNTIYF
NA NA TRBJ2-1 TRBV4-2 TGTGCCAGCAGCCAAGCGGGCCAGACTTTGTCCAATGAGCAGTTCTTC CASSQAGQTLSNEQFF
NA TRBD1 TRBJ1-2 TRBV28 TGTGCCAGCAGGTCAGGGGGTCGTGGCTACACCTTC CASRSGGRGYTF
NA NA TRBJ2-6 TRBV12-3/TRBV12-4 TGTGCCAGCAGCATGGACAGCTCAGGGGCCAACGTCCTGACTTTC CASSMDSSGANVLTF
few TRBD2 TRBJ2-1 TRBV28 TGTGCCAGCAGAACTAGCGGGGGGGTGGCGTTCTTC CASRTSGGVAFF
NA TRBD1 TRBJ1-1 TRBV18 TGTGCCAGCTCACCACTCTACAGGGGTGGGGACACTGAAGCTTTCTTT CASSPLYRGGDTEAFF
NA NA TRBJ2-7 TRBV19 TGTGCCAGTAGTAGTACTCCCGGCGGATACGAGCAGTACTTC CASSSTPGGYEQYF
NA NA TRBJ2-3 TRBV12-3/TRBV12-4 NA CASILGGVTDTQYF
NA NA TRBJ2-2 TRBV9 TGTGCCAGCAGCCCCGGACCCAACACCGGGGAGCTGTTTTTT CASSPGPNTGELFF
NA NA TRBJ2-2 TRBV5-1 TGCGCCAGCAGCTTGGACACCGCGAACACCGGGGAGCTGTTTTTT CASSLDTANTGELFF
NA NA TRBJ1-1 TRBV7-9 TGTGCCAGCAGCTTAGATGATAGGGGAATGAACACTGAAGCTTTCTTT CASSLDDRGMNTEAFF
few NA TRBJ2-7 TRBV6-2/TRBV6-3 TGTGCCAGCAAGTGGGGTGTCCACGAGCAGTACTTC CASKWGVHEQYF
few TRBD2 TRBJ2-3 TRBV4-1 TGCGCCAGCAGCCATGTGGGACTAGCGGGGAGAACAGATACGCAGTATTTT CASSHVGLAGRTDTQYF
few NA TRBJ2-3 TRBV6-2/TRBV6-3 TGTGCCAGCAGTTACACCCCGACTCCCCGAGATACGCAGTATTTT CASSYTPTPRDTQYF
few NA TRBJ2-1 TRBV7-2 TGTGCCAGCAGCATTTGGGAAAATGAGCAGTTCTTC CASSIWENEQFF
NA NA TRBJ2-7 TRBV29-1 TGCAGCGTTGAATCAGGGCCCTACGAGCAGTACTTC CSVESGPYEQYF
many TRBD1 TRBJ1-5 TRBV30 TGTGCCTGGAGTTCGGGACAGGGGGATCAGCCCCAGCATTTT CAWSSGQGDQPQHF
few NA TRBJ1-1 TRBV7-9 TGTGCCAGCAGCCGAGGACAGTCCGGGGACACTGAAGCTTTCTTT CASSRGQSGDTEAFF
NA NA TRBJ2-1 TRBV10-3 TGTGCCATCAGTGACCGGACAGACTACAATGAGCAGTTCTTC CAISDRTDYNEQFF
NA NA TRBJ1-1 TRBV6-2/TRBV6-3 TGTGCCAGCAGCCCCGGACGGTTCAACACTGAAGCTTTCTTT CASSPGRFNTEAFF
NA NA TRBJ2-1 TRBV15 TGTGCCACCAGCACTGGGGGCTACAATGAGCAGTTCTTC CATSTGGYNEQFF
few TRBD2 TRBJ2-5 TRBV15 TGTGCCACCAGCCAAAGGACTAGCGGGAGCGCGTTAGAGACCCAGTACTTC CATSQRTSGSALETQYF
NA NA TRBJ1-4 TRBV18 TGTGCCAGCTCACCCCGTCGGGCAGGGTCGAATGAAAAACTGTTTTTT CASSPRRAGSNEKLFF
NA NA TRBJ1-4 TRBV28 TGTGCCAGCGGTCCCCTTAATGAAAAACTGTTTTTT CASGPLNEKLFF
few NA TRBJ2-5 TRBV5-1 TGCGCCAGCAGCCTAGACAGGCCTAGATCGGAGACCCAGTACTTC CASSLDRPRSETQYF
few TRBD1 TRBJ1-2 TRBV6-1 TGTGCCAGCAGTGATTGGGGACAGGGGGCTCATGGCTACACCTTC CASSDWGQGAHGYTF
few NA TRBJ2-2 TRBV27 TGTGCCAGCAGTTTATCGAATAGGGTCACCGGGGAGCTGTTTTTT CASSLSNRVTGELFF
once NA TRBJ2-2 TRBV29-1 TGCAGCACAAGGAAGGGTATGGGGAACACCGGGGAGCTGTTTTTT CSTRKGMGNTGELFF
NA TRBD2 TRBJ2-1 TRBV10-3 TGTGCCATCAGAACTAGCGGGCCCTACAATGAGCAGTTCTTC CAIRTSGPYNEQFF
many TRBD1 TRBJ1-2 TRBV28 TGTGCCAGCAGTTTCGCAGGGGGCCTAGCTAACTATGGCTACACCTTC CASSFAGGLANYGYTF
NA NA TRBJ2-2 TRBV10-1 TGCGCCAGCTCCCGGGACGCATACACCGGGGAGCTGTTTTTT CASSRDAYTGELFF
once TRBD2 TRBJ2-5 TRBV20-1 TGCAGTGCCCGCGGGAGGCGGGAGGCGCCGGGGGAGACCCAGTACTTC CSARGRREAPGETQYF
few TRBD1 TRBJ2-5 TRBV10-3 TGTGCCACAGCTTTACAGGGGGTTCAAGAGACCCAGTACTTC CATALQGVQETQYF
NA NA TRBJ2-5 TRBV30 TGTGCCTGGAGTGTACTAGGACCAGAGACCCAGTACTTC CAWSVLGPETQYF
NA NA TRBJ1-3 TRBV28 TGTGCCAGCAGTTTTAATCGCAATCGCGCCAGCCCTGGAAACACCATATATTTT CASSFNRNRASPGNTIYF
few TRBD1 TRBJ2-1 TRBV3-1 TGTGCCAGCAGCCAAGCGGACAGGGAGCAGTTCTTC CASSQADREQFF
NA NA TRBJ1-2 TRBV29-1 TGCAGCGTCGTTCGCGGGGAGGGGCGCTATGGCTACACCTTC CSVVRGEGRYGYTF
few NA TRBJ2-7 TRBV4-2 TGTGCCAGCAGCCAAGACGAAGGCCGGGGAAACGAGCAGTACTTC CASSQDEGRGNEQYF
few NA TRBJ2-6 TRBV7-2 TGTGCCAGCAGCCCCGACTATGGGGCCAACGTCCTGACTTTC CASSPDYGANVLTF
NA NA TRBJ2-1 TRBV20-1 TGCAGTGCAAGTCCAAGCGACTATCTATACAATGAGCAGTTCTTC CSASPSDYLYNEQFF
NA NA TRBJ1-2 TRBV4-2 TGTGCCAGCAGCCACGGCGAGGGCAGCTATGGCTACACCTTC CASSHGEGSYGYTF
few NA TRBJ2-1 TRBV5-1 TGCGCCAGCAGGCCCATTGTGGGCAGCTCCTACAATGAGCAGTTCTTC CASRPIVGSSYNEQFF
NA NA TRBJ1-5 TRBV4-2 TGTGCCAGCAGCCGACTATTGAATCAGCCCCAGCATTTT CASSRLLNQPQHF
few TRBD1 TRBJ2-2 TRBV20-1 TGCAGTGCTCGCGACGCGGACAGGGATACCGGGGAGCTGTTTTTT CSARDADRDTGELFF
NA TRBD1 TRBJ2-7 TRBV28 TGTGCCAGCAGCCGAACATCCCCGGGACAGGGTAGCTACGAGCAGTACTTC CASSRTSPGQGSYEQYF
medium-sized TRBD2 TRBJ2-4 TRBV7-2 TGTGCCAGCAGCTCGGCGGGGGGACCCCAAAACATTCAGTACTTC CASSSAGGPQNIQYF
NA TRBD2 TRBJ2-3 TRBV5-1 TGCGCCAGCAGCTTACCACTAGCGGACACGGTAGATACGCAGTATTTT CASSLPLADTVDTQYF
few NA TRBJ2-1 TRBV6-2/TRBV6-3 TGTGCCAGCAGTCATGGCGGTGAGCAGTTCTTC CASSHGGEQFF
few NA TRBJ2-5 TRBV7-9 TGTGCCAGCAGCTTAACAGGGATCCAAGAGACCCAGTACTTC CASSLTGIQETQYF
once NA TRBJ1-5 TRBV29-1 TGCAGCGTTGAGGCAGGACCCAATCAGCCCCAGCATTTT CSVEAGPNQPQHF
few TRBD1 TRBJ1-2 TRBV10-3 TGTGCCATCAGTGAGTCAGGGGGCGACTATGGCTACACCTTC CAISESGGDYGYTF
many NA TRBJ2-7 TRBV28 TGTGCCAGCAGCTTACAGGGCTACGAGCAGTACTTC CASSLQGYEQYF
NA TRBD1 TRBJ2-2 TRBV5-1 TGCGCCAGCAGCTTGGGACAGGGGGCGAGGACCGGGGAGCTGTTTTTT CASSLGQGARTGELFF